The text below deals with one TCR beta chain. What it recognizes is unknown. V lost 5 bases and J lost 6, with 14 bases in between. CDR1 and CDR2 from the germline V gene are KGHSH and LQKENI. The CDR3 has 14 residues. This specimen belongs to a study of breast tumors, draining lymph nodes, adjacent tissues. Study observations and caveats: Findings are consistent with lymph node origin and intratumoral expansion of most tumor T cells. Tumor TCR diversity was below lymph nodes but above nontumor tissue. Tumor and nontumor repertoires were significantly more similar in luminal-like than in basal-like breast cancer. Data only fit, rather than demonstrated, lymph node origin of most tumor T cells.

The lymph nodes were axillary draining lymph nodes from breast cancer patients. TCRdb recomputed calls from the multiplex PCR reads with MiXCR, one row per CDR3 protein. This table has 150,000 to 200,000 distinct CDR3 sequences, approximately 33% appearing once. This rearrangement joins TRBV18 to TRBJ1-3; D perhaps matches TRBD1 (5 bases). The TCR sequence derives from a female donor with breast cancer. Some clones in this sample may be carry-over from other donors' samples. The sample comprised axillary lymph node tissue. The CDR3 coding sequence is TGTGCCAGCTCAGCTCGAGGGGTAGAAAACACCATATATTTT. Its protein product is CASSARGVENTIYF.